A selection of T cell receptor beta chains follows, all from one sample in a study of cytomegalovirus exposure and HLA in healthy donors. Produced via immunoSEQ multiplex PCR; TCRdb's table is partial and in-frame only. The data show over 50,000 clones, 75% to 85% seen once. Sequences were obtained from PBMCs. These TCRs come from a man aged 50-59 years in good health and CMV-seropositive. Each CDR3 is given with its conserved first and last residue. The order of the fields is J gene, D gene, clone size, CDR3 length, V gene, CDR3 DNA, CDR3 protein. The D gene is left open where the match is weak. Not all rows give a size; the values are once, few, many and, for expanded clones, a class.

TRBJ2-5,NA,NA,15,TRBV7-9,TGTGCCAGCAGCTTCCTAGGAGGGGGCCCGGGAACCCAGTACTTC,CASSFLGGGPGTQYF
TRBJ2-1,TRBD2,NA,15,TRBV7-3,TGTGCCAGCAGCCTGGGACTAGCGGGAGTCAATGAGCAGTTCTTC,CASSLGLAGVNEQFF
TRBJ1-1,NA,few,14,TRBV30,TGTGCCTGGAGTATCAGGAGGACGGTCACTGAAGCTTTCTTT,CAWSIRRTVTEAFF
TRBJ2-7,NA,NA,16,TRBV25-1,TGTGCCAGCAGTGTGACCGGGACATGGGGATCCTACGAGCAGTACTTC,CASSVTGTWGSYEQYF
TRBJ2-2,NA,NA,17,TRBV7-6,TGTGCCAGCAGCTCCTCGGGTAGGGGGACGGGCACCGGGGAGCTGTTTTTT,CASSSSGRGTGTGELFF
TRBJ2-1,NA,NA,17,TRBV7-2,TGTGCCAGCAGCTTAGCGGAACTAGGGGGATCCTACAATGAGCAGTTCTTC,CASSLAELGGSYNEQFF
TRBJ2-2,TRBD2,NA,19,TRBV11-1,TGTGCCAGCAGCTTGGAGGGGGGACTAGCGGGAGTTTACGCCGGGGAGCTGTTTTTT,CASSLEGGLAGVYAGELFF
TRBJ2-7,NA,NA,16,TRBV7-9,TGTGCCAGCAGCGAGGGCATGCGGGACCGTTACAACGAGCAGTACTTC,CASSEGMRDRYNEQYF
TRBJ2-1,NA,NA,15,TRBV19,TGTGCCAGTAGTATAGATGGGGGGGCGGGCAATGAGCAGTTCTTC,CASSIDGGAGNEQFF
TRBJ2-7,NA,NA,15,TRBV7-9,TGTGCCAGCAGCTTAACGGCTAGCTCCGCCTACGAGCAGTACTTC,CASSLTASSAYEQYF
TRBJ2-7,NA,NA,14,TRBV11-1,TGTGCCAGCAGCTTAGGCGGTGTTACCTACGAGCAGTACTTC,CASSLGGVTYEQYF
TRBJ2-2,NA,NA,15,TRBV7-7,TGTGCCAGCAGCTTATTACAGGGCGGCACCGGGGAGCTGTTTTTT,CASSLLQGGTGELFF
TRBJ1-2,TRBD1,NA,13,TRBV7-9,TGTGCCAGCAGCCCTCAGGGTGGACAGGAGTACACCTTC,CASSPQGGQEYTF
TRBJ2-2,TRBD1,NA,16,TRBV11-3,TGTGCCAGCAGCTTAGCCCGGACAGGGGGCACCGGGGAGCTGTTTTTT,CASSLARTGGTGELFF
TRBJ1-2,TRBD1,NA,14,TRBV10-3,TGTGCCATCAGTGAGTGGGGACAGGACTATGGCTACACCTTC,CAISEWGQDYGYTF
TRBJ2-2,NA,NA,18,TRBV7-8,TGTGCCAGCAGCGGCGGGCGGACAGCGGTCCGAAACACCGGGGAGCTGTTTTTT,CASSGGRTAVRNTGELFF
TRBJ2-2,NA,NA,15,TRBV6-5,TGTGCCAGCAGTTACAACCGGGACATTGTCGGGGAGCTGTTTTTT,CASSYNRDIVGELFF
TRBJ2-2,TRBD1,few,13,TRBV29-1,TGCAGCGTTGACAGGGGGAACACAGGGGAGCTGTTTTTT,CSVDRGNTGELFF